The 13 T cell receptor beta chains below were found in one sample sequenced in a study of cytomegalovirus exposure and HLA in healthy donors. Vbeta (60) and Jbeta (13) primers were used in the PCR. TCRdb's copy holds only in-frame clones and misses some; the assay was immunoSEQ multiplex PCR. In the table there are about 94,000 clones, over 65% of which are singletons. Material for sequencing was PBMCs. These receptors were taken from a man aged 25 to 45 in good health and CMV-seronegative.

Notes on this clone: The same CDR3 is also encoded by other DNA sequences in this sample. This rearrangement joins TRBV7-2 to TRBJ1-2, with unresolved D. V was clipped by 5 bases and J by 2 bases, with 6 bases between them. From germline, CDR1 is SGHTA and CDR2 FQGNSA. This CDR3 has 12 amino acids. The CDR3, as DNA: TGTGCCAGCAGCCCTACGAACTATGGCTACACCTTC. Protein product: CASSPTNYGYTF.

The J gene is TRBJ1-6, the V gene TRBV27; TRBD1 matches 8 bases. The V segment lost 3 bases and the J segment 9 bases; nucleotides outside the gene matches: 7. CDR1 and CDR2 (germline): MNHEY, SMNVEV (reference sequence). The CDR3 spans 15 residues. The CDR3: CASSLGTGLGSPLHF. CDR3 nucleotide sequence: TGTGCCAGCAGTTTGGGGACAGGTCTCGGTTCACCCCTCCACTTT.

On this clone: One end of the junction does not line up with germline, which may come from a read error. This chain uses TRBV27 with TRBJ2-3, with 10 bases that match TRBD2. This CDR3 region has 16 residues. Germline loops: CDR1 MNHEY, CDR2 SMNVEV (reference sequence). The CDR3 bases are TGTGCCACCAGTTTAGGAGCGGGAGGGTTCGTCGATACGCAGTATTTT. Translated, it gives CATSLGAGGFVDTQYF.

The V gene is TRBV23-1, the J gene TRBJ2-3, with D possibly matching TRBD2 (6 bases). TRBV23-1 is identified as an open reading frame with a role that is uncertain. Trimming removed 9 bases at V and 3 bases at J, with 13 bases between. The CDR3 is made up of 13 amino acids. This CDR3 is CARPPEGTDTQYF. CDR3 sequence (DNA): TGCGCCAGGCCCCCGGAGGGGACAGATACGCAGTATTTT.

This chain's CDR3 is CAGKGTSGSVSYNEQFF. As DNA, the CDR3 is TGTGCCGGGAAGGGGACTAGCGGGAGTGTTTCCTACAATGAGCAGTTCTTC. This chain connects TRBV30 to TRBJ2-1, with 14 nucleotides matching TRBD2. The CDR3 length is 17 residues. Per the germline V gene, CDR1 is GTSNPN and CDR2 is SVGIG (reference sequence). V trimming: 8 bases; J trimming: 1 base; junction bases outside the gene matches: 10.

The V and J genes are TRBV7-2 and TRBJ1-1, with a possible D match to TRBD1 (5 bases). The germline V and J ends were trimmed by 5 bases and 4 bases, with 17 bases remaining between them. The CDR3 loop spans 15 amino acids. Germline assignment: CDR1 SGHTA and CDR2 FQGNSA. The CDR3 nucleotides read TGTGCCAGCAGCCCCGGGACTGGAGGACCCACTGAAGCTTTCTTT. Amino acids: CASSPGTGGPTEAFF.

This clone was observed a handful of times. The chain links TRBV15 to TRBJ2-7; possible D gene TRBD2, 6 bases. Germline CDR1 LNHNV, CDR2 YYDKDF (reference sequence). This CDR3 has 15 amino acids. V lost 0 bases and J 3 bases, leaving 12 bases between the germline ends. The CDR3 bases are TGTGCCACCAGCAGAGATCCCGGGAGTAACTACGAGCAGTACTTC. Protein product: CATSRDPGSNYEQYF. The whole variable domain, filled in from reference TRBV15 and TRBJ2-7, reads DAMVIQNPRYQVTQFGKPVTLSCSQTLNHNVMYWYQQKSSQAPKLLFHYYDKDFNNEADTPDNFQSRRPNTSFCFLDIRSPGLGDTAMYLCATSRDPGSNYEQYFGPGTRLTVT.

This chain uses TRBV30 with TRBJ2-1; D is perhaps TRBD1 (5 bases). V gave up 4 bases and J gave up 9 bases, with 10 bases separating them. Germline V gene lookup returns CDR1 GTSNPN and CDR2 SVGIG (reference sequence). The CDR3 is 11 residues long. CDR3 nucleotide sequence: TGTGCCTGGACCCGGACAATTGAGCAGTTCTTC. This sequence encodes CAWTRTIEQFF.

This chain connects TRBV7-9 to TRBJ1-2; 8 bases are a match to TRBD1. The CDR3 has 15 amino acids. Germline V gene lookup returns CDR1 SEHNR and CDR2 FQNEAQ (reference sequence). V dropped 5 bases and J dropped 6; count of bases not matched to a gene: 11. CDR3 DNA: TGTGCCAGCAGCAAGGGCGCAGGGGGCGCCGATGGCTACACCTTC. Protein: CASSKGAGGADGYTF.

This clone was counted between two and nine times. The chain employs TRBV19 and TRBJ1-1; 8 positions match TRBD1. V lost 8 bases, J lost 4 bases, and 3 bases stayed unmatched. The CDR3 has 12 amino acids. Germline values: CDR1 LNHDA, CDR2 SQIVND (reference sequence). CDR3 sequence: CASVTGGTEAFF. CDR3 in DNA: TGTGCCAGTGTCACAGGGGGCACTGAAGCTTTCTTT.

The chain links TRBV6-5 to TRBJ2-5; TRBD2 matches at 7 bases. V lost 8 bases, J lost 3 bases, and 3 bases stayed unmatched. The length of the CDR3 is 12 residues. Per the germline V gene, CDR1 is MNHEY and CDR2 is SVGAGI. The CDR3 DNA reads TGTGCCAGCGGTACTAGCGAAGAGACCCAGTACTTC. It codes for CASGTSEETQYF.

The chain employs TRBV11-3 and TRBJ2-1; 9 bases align to TRBD2. Germline V gives CDR1 SGHNT, CDR2 YENEEA. Unmatched junction bases numbered 12, after V lost 0 bases and J lost 15 bases. The CDR3 contains 15 residues. CDR3 sequence reads: CASSLDLVAGGRLFF. The DNA of the CDR3 is TGTGCCAGCAGCTTAGATCTTGTGGCGGGGGGGCGGTTGTTCTTC.

This chain joins TRBV5-4 and TRBJ1-1; 9 bases line up with TRBD1. CDR3 length equals 13 residues. Germline CDR1 reads SGHNT; CDR2 reads YYREEE (reference sequence). Trimming removed 5 bases from V and 9 bases from J; junction bases left unmatched: 8. The CDR3 DNA follows: TGTGCCAGCAGGACGGGACAGGGATTTCAAGCTTTCTTT. Its protein product is CASRTGQGFQAFF. Filled out from reference TRBV5-4 and TRBJ1-1, the complete variable domain reads ETGVTQSPTHLIKTRGQQVTLRCSSQSGHNTVSWYQQALGQGPQFIFQYYREEENGRGNFPPRFSGLQFPNYSSELNVNALELDDSALYLCASRTGQGFQAFFGQGTRLTVV.